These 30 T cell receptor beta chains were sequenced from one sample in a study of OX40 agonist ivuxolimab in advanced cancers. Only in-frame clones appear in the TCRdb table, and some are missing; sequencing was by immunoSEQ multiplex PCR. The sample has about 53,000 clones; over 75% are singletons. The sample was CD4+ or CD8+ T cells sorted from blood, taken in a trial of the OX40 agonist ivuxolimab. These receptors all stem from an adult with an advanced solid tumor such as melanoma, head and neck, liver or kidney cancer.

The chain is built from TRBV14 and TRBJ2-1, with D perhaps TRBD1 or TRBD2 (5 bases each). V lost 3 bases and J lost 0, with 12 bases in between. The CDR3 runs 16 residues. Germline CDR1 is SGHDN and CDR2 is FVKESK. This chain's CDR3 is CASSHRIGTSYNEQFF. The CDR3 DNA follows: TGTGCCAGCAGCCATCGGATCGGGACCTCCTACAATGAGCAGTTCTTC.

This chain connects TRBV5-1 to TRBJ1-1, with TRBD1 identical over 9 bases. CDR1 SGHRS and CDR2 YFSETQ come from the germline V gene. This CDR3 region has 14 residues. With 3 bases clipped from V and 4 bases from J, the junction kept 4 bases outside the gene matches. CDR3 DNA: TGCGCCAGCAGCTCACAGGGGGCGCGCACTGAAGCTTTCTTT. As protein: CASSSQGARTEAFF.

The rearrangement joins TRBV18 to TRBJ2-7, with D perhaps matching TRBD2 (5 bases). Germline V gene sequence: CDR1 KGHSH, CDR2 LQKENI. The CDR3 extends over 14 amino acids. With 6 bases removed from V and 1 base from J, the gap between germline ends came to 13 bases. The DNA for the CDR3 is TGTGCCAGCTCTCTTCCGGGATCTTCCTACGAGCAGTACTTC. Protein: CASSLPGSSYEQYF.

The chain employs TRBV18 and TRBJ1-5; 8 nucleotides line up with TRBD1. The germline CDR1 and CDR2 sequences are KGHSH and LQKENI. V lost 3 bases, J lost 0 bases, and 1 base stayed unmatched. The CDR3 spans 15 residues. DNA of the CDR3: TGTGCCAGCTCACCTGGACAGGGTAGCAATCAGCCCCAGCATTTT. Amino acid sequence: CASSPGQGSNQPQHF.

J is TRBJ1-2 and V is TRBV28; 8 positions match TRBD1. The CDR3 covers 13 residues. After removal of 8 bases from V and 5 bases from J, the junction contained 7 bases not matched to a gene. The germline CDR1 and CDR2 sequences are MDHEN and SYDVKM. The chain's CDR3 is CASCPTGGYGYTF. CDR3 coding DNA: TGTGCCAGCTGCCCTACAGGGGGTTATGGCTACACCTTC.

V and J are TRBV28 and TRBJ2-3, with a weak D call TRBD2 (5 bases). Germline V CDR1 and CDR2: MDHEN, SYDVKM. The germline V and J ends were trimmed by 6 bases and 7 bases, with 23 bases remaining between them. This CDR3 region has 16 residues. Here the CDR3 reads CASSLGLAVLLNTQYF. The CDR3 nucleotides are TGTGCCAGCAGCCTTGGGCTAGCCGTCCTTCTAAATACGCAGTATTTT.

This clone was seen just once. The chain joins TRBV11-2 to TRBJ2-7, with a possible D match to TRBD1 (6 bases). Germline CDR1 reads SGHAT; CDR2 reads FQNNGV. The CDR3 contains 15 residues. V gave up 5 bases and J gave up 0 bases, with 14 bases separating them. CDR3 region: CASSHRDTRSYEQYF. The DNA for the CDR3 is TGTGCCAGCAGCCATCGGGACACCCGCTCCTACGAGCAGTACTTC.

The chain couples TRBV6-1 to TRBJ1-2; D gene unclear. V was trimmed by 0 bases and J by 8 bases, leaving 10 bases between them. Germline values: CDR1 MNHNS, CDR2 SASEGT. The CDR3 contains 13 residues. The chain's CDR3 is CASSEARTAGYTF. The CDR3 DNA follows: TGTGCCAGCAGTGAAGCAAGGACTGCGGGCTACACCTTC.

This CDR3 reads CAWSGGQKSSYEQYF. The CDR3, as DNA: TGTGCCTGGAGTGGCGGACAGAAGAGCTCCTACGAGCAGTACTTC. This chain uses TRBV30 with TRBJ2-7; D perhaps matches TRBD1 (6 bases). The V and J ends lost 1 base and 0 bases respectively, with 13 bases between them. Germline assignment: CDR1 GTSNPN and CDR2 SVGIG (reference sequence). The CDR3 covers 15 residues.

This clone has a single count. The DNA of the CDR3 is TGTGCCACCAGAGCGACTGGATCTTCCTATGGCTACACCTTC. Protein product: CATRATGSSYGYTF. The chain links TRBV15 to TRBJ1-2; D not resolved. Germline loops: CDR1 LNHNV, CDR2 YYDKDF (reference sequence). This CDR3 spans 14 amino acids. Trimming pared 6 bases from V and 4 bases from J, leaving 15 bases between.

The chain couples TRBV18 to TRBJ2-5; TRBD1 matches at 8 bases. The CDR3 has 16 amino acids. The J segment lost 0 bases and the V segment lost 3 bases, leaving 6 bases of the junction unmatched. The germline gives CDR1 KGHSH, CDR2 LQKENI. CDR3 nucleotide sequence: TGTGCCAGCTCACCGCAGGGGGCGGGATACCAAGAGACCCAGTACTTC. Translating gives CASSPQGAGYQETQYF.

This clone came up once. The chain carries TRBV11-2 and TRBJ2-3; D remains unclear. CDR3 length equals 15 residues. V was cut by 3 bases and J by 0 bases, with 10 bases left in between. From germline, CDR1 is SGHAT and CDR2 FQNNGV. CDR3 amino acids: CASSFGTDSTDTQYF. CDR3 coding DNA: TGTGCCAGCAGCTTTGGAACAGATAGCACAGATACGCAGTATTTT. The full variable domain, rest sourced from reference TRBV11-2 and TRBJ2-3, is EAGVAQSPRYKIIEKRQSVAFWCNPISGHATLYWYQQILGQGPKLLIQFQNNGVVDDSQLPKDRFSAERLKGVDSTLKIQPAKLEDSAVYLCASSFGTDSTDTQYFGPGTRLTVL.

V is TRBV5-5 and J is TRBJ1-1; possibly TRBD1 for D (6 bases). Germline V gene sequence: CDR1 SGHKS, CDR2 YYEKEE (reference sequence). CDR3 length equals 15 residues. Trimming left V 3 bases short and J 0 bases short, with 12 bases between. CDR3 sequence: CASSWQGPMNTEAFF. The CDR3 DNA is TGTGCCAGCAGCTGGCAGGGGCCTATGAACACTGAAGCTTTCTTT.

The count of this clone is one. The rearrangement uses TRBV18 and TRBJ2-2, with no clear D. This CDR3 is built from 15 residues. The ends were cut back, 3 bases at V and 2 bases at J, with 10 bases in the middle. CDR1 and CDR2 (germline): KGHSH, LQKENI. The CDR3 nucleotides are TGTGCCAGCTCACCGGCGTCGGCAAACACCGGGGAGCTGTTTTTT. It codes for CASSPASANTGELFF.

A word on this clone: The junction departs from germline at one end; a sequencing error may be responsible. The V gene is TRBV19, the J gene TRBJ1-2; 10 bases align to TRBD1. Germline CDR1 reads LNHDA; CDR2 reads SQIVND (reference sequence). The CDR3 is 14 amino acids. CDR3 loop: CASNIKTGGFGYTF. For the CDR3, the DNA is TGTGCCAGTAATATAAAGACAGGGGGCTTTGGCTACACCTTC. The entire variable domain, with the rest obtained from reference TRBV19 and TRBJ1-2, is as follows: DGGITQSPKYLFRKEGQNVTLSCEQNLNHDAMYWYRQDPGQGLRLIYYSQIVNDFQKGDIAEGYSVSREKKESFPLTVTSAQKNPTAFYLCASNIKTGGFGYTFGSGTRLTVV.

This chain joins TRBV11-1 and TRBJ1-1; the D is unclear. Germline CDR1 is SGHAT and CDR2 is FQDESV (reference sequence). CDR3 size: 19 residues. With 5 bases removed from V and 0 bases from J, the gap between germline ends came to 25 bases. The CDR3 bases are TGTGCCAGCAGCCAAAATCCCTTCGCCCGACGGCACTTGAACACTGAAGCTTTCTTT. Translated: CASSQNPFARRHLNTEAFF.

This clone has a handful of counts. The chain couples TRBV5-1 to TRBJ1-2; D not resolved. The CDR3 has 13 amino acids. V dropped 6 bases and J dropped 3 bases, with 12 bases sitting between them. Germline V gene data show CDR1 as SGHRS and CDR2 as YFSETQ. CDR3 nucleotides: TGCGCCAGCACCCCTGGTGGGGACTATGGCTACACCTTC. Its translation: CASTPGGDYGYTF.

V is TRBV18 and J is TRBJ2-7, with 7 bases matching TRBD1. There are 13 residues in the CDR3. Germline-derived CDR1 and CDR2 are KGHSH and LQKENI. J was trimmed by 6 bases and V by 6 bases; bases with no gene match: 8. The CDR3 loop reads CASSQGQAREQYF. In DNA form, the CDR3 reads TGTGCCAGCTCTCAAGGACAGGCCCGCGAGCAGTACTTC.

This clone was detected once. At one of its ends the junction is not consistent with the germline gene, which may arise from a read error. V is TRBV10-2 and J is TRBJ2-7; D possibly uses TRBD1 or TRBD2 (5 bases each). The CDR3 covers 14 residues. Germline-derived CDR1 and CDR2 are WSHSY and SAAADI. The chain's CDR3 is CTSRDRQSYVKQYF. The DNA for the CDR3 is TGCACCAGCAGGGACCGACAGAGCTACGTGAAGCAGTACTTC.

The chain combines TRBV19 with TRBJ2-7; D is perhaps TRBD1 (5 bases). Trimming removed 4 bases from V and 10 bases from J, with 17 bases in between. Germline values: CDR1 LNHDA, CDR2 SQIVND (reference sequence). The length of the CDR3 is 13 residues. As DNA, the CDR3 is TGTGCCAGTAGTAACCCGAACCAGGGTCGTCAGTACTTC. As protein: CASSNPNQGRQYF.

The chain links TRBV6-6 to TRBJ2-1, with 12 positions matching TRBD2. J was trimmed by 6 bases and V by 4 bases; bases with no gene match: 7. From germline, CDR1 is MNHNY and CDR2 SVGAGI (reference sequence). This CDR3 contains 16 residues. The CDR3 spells CASSSRTSGAINEQFF. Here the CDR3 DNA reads TGTGCCAGCAGTTCCCGGACTAGCGGGGCCATCAATGAGCAGTTCTTC.

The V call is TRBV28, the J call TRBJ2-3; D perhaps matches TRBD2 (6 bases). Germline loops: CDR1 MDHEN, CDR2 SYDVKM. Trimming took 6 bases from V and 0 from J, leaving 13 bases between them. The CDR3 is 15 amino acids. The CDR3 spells CASSSWAGSTDTQYF. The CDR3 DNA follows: TGTGCCAGCAGCTCCTGGGCGGGGAGCACAGATACGCAGTATTTT.

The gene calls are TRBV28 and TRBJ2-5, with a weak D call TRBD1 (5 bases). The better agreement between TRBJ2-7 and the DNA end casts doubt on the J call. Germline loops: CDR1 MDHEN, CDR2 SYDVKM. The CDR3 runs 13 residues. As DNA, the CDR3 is TGTGCCAGCAGTTCCGGACAAACCTACGAGCAGTACTTC. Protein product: CASSSGQTYEQYF.

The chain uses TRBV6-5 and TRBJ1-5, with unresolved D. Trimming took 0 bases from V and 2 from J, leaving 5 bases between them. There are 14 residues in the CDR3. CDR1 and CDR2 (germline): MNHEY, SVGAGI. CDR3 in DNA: TGTGCCAGCAGTTACTCGAGGGGCAATCAGCCCCAGCATTTT. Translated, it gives CASSYSRGNQPQHF.

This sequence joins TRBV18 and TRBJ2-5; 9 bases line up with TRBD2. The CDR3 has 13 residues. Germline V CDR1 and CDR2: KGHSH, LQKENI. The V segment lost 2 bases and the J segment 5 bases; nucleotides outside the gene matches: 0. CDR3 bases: TGTGCCAGCTCACCAGGACTAGCGGAGACCCAGTACTTC. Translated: CASSPGLAETQYF.

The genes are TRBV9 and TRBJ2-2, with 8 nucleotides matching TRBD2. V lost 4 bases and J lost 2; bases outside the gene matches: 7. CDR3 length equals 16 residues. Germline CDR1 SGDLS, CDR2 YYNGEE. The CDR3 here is CASSYTGTRNTGELFF. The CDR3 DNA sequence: TGTGCCAGCAGCTATACCGGGACTAGAAACACCGGGGAGCTGTTTTTT.

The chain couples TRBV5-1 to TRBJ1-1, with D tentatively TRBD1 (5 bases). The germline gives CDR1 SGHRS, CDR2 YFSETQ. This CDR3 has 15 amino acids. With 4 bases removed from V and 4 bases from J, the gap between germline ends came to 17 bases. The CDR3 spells CASSPQEGGATEAFF. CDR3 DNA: TGCGCCAGCAGCCCCCAGGAGGGAGGGGCCACTGAAGCTTTCTTT. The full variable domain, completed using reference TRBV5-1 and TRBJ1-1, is KAGVTQTPRYLIKTRGQQVTLSCSPISGHRSVSWYQQTPGQGLQFLFEYFSETQRNKGNFPGRFSGRQFSNSRSEMNVSTLELGDSALYLCASSPQEGGATEAFFGQGTRLTVV.

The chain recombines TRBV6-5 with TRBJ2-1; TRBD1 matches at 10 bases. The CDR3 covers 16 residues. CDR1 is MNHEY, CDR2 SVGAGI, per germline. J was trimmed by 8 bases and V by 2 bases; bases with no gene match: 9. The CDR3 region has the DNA TGTGCCAGCAGTTACACCTTACCGGGACAGGGGCATGAGCAGTTCTTC. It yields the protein CASSYTLPGQGHEQFF.

The CDR3 spells CASSLSQGATNEKLFF. The CDR3 region has the DNA TGCGCCAGCAGCTTGTCACAGGGGGCTACTAATGAAAAACTGTTTTTT. This chain connects TRBV5-1 to TRBJ1-4; 9 bases fit TRBD1. Germline CDR1 reads SGHRS; CDR2 reads YFSETQ. The length of the CDR3 is 16 residues. V shed 1 base, J shed 2 bases, and the junction held 3 bases outside the gene matches.

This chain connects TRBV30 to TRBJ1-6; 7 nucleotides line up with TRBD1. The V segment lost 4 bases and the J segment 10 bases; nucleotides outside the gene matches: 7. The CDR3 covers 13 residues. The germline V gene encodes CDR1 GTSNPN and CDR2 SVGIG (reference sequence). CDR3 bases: TGTGCCTGGACCCGTGACAGGGACTCACCCCTCCACTTT. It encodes CAWTRDRDSPLHF.